This entry lists 7 T cell receptor beta chains sequenced from one sample in a study of early T cells in non-severe SARS-CoV-2 infection. A single record per CDR3 protein comes from TCRdb applying MiXCR to the 5' RACE reads. Of roughly 80,000 distinct CDR3 sequences listed, about 9.6% are singletons. The sequenced sample was whole blood. The origin of the receptors is an adult who was a healthcare worker with PCR-confirmed SARS-CoV-2 infection or an uninfected control (not recorded which).

This clonotype has just a few counts. This chain joins TRBV7-9 and TRBJ1-5; D perhaps matches TRBD1 (5 bases). This CDR3 is 13 amino acids long. The ends were cut back, 5 bases at V and 2 bases at J, with 7 bases in the middle. Germline assignment: CDR1 SEHNR and CDR2 FQNEAQ (reference sequence). The CDR3 region is CASSRDGNQPQHF. The CDR3 nucleotides read TGTGCCAGCAGCCGGGACGGCAATCAGCCCCAGCATTTT.

The J gene is TRBJ2-3, the V gene TRBV11-1; a possible D gene is TRBD1 (5 bases). This CDR3 comprises 14 residues. Trimming removed 3 bases from V and 2 bases from J, with 9 bases in between. Germline lookup yields CDR1 SGHAT and CDR2 FQDESV (reference sequence). This CDR3 is CASSFRVHTDTQYF. The CDR3 region has the DNA TGTGCCAGCAGCTTCAGGGTACACACAGATACGCAGTATTTT. Supplemented by reference TRBV11-1 and TRBJ2-3, the full variable domain reads EAEVAQSPRYKITEKSQAVAFWCDPISGHATLYWYRQILGQGPELLVQFQDESVVDDSQLPKDRFSAERLKGVDSTLKIQPAELGDSAMYLCASSFRVHTDTQYFGPGTRLTVL.

This clonotype was seen repeatedly, ten times or more. J is TRBJ1-5 and V is TRBV28, with TRBD1 identical over 9 bases. The CDR3 totals 15 residues. CDR1 MDHEN and CDR2 SYDVKM come from the germline V gene. Unmatched junction bases numbered 5, after V lost 2 bases and J lost 6 bases. This chain's CDR3 is CASSLRQGDFQPQHF. The CDR3, as DNA: TGTGCCAGCAGTTTACGACAGGGGGACTTTCAGCCCCAGCATTTT. Drawing the rest from reference TRBV28 and TRBJ1-5, the complete variable domain is DVKVTQSSRYLVKRTGEKVFLECVQDMDHENMFWYRQDPGLGLRLIYFSYDVKMKEKGDIPEGYSVSREKKERFSLILESASTNQTSMYLCASSLRQGDFQPQHFGDGTRLSIL.

This clonotype was counted many times. V and J are TRBV7-9 and TRBJ1-2; D is unclear. The CDR3 length is 14 residues. The V gene lost 2 bases and the J gene lost 7 bases, with 14 bases spanning the gap. Germline lookup yields CDR1 SEHNR and CDR2 FQNEAQ (reference sequence). CDR3 region: CASSLQSLVSGYTF. The CDR3 region has the DNA TGTGCCAGCAGCTTACAGAGTCTGGTCAGTGGCTACACCTTC.

This clonotype was detected many times. The chain is built from TRBV7-6 and TRBJ2-7, with TRBD2 identical over 14 bases. The trim removed 5 bases at V and 6 bases at J, leaving 6 bases unmatched. Germline V CDR1 and CDR2: SGHVS, FNYEAQ. This CDR3 comprises 15 residues. As DNA, the CDR3 is TGTGCCAGCAGCCTCGGGACTAGCGGGAGTGTCGAGCAGTACTTC. Amino acids: CASSLGTSGSVEQYF. Combining the CDR3 with reference TRBV7-6 and TRBJ2-7 gives the whole variable domain GAGVSQSPRYKVTKRGQDVALRCDPISGHVSLYWYRQALGQGPEFLTYFNYEAQQDKSGLPNDRFSAERPEGSISTLTIQRTEQRDSAMYRCASSLGTSGSVEQYFGPGTRLTVT.

The rearrangement uses TRBV7-3 and TRBJ2-3; 7 nucleotides line up with TRBD1. V was clipped by 5 bases and J by 0 bases; unmatched bases: 5. Germline V gives CDR1 SGHTA, CDR2 FQGTGA. The CDR3 covers 15 residues. The CDR3: CASSMNRGSTDTQYF. CDR3 bases: TGTGCCAGCAGCATGAACAGGGGTAGCACAGATACGCAGTATTTT.

This clonotype was seen only a few times. The V and J genes are TRBV20-1 and TRBJ2-7, with TRBD2 identical over 11 bases. The CDR3 totals 14 residues. The trim removed 3 bases at V and 7 bases at J, leaving 8 bases unmatched. Germline V gene sequence: CDR1 DFQATT, CDR2 SNEGSKA (reference sequence). This chain's CDR3 is CSARSLSSGREQYF. The CDR3 DNA reads as TGCAGTGCTAGGTCACTGTCTAGCGGGAGGGAGCAGTACTTC.